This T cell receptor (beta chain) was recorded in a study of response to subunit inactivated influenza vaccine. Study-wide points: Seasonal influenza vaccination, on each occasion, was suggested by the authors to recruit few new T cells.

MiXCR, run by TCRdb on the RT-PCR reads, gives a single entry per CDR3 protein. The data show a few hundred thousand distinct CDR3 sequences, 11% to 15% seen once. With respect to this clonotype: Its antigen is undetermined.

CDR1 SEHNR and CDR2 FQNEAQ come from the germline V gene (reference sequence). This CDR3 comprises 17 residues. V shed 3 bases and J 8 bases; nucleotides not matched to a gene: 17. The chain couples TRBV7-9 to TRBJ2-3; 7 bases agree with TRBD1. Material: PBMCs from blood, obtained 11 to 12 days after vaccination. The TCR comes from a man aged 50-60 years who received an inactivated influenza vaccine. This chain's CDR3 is CASSLLSGTVGQGTQYF. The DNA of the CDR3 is TGTGCCAGCAGCTTGTTATCCGGGACAGTGGGGCAGGGTACGCAGTATTTT.